The 9 T cell receptor beta chains listed next were all sequenced from one sample in a study of blood T cell repertoires in COVID-19. The repertoire was sequenced with immunoSEQ multiplex PCR; TCRdb's copy has only in-frame clones and lacks some. The data hold roughly 170,000 clones, with more than 65% observed a single time. The specimen was peripheral blood. These receptors were obtained from a woman between 55 and 75 years old with COVID-19, enrolled during active disease.

The genes are TRBV5-1 and TRBJ1-2, with D perhaps matching TRBD1 (5 bases). CDR1 is SGHRS and CDR2 is YFSETQ in the germline V gene. Trimming took 1 base from V and 0 from J, leaving 13 bases between them. CDR3 length: 16 residues. CDR3 bases: TGCGCCAGCAGCTTGTTAGGGGCACCAGCTAACTATGGCTACACCTTC. It translates to CASSLLGAPANYGYTF.

The V call is TRBV29-1, the J call TRBJ2-7, with TRBD1 as a possible D gene (5 bases). The CDR3 runs to 14 residues. Germline values: CDR1 SQVTM, CDR2 ANQGSEA. V was trimmed by 5 bases and J by 5 bases, leaving 19 bases between them. In DNA, the CDR3 is TGCAGCGTTCAAAACAGGAATCAGGCCAACGAGCAGTACTTC. Residues: CSVQNRNQANEQYF.

V usage is TRBV3-1 (or the pseudogene TRBV3-2) and J usage is TRBJ1-2, with D maybe TRBD1 (5 bases). V shed 2 bases and J shed 8 bases, with 15 bases lying between them. The CDR3 has 14 residues. Germline V gene sequence: CDR1 LGHDT, CDR2 YNNKEL (reference sequence). CDR3 DNA sequence: TGTGCCAGCAGCCAACCCCAGGGAATGGCGGGCTACACCTTC. It yields the protein CASSQPQGMAGYTF.

The J gene is TRBJ2-2, the V gene TRBV5-1, with 9 bases identical to TRBD2. Trimming removed 5 bases from V and 2 bases from J; junction bases left unmatched: 13. The germline V gene encodes CDR1 SGHRS and CDR2 YFSETQ. The CDR3 spans 18 residues. CDR3: CASSFLPLSGSNTGELFF. The CDR3 DNA sequence: TGCGCCAGCAGTTTCCTTCCCCTTAGCGGGAGTAACACCGGGGAGCTGTTTTTT.

The rearrangement links TRBV7-8 to TRBJ1-5; D gene uncertain. The V and J ends lost 5 bases and 4 bases respectively, with 12 bases between them. Germline V gene lookup returns CDR1 SGHVS and CDR2 FQNEAQ. The CDR3 is made up of 14 amino acids. CDR3 protein: CASSRNYGNQPQHF. The CDR3 nucleotides read TGTGCCAGCAGCCGAAACTATGGTAATCAGCCCCAGCATTTT. The full variable domain, with the rest looked up from reference TRBV7-8 and TRBJ1-5, is GAGVSQSPRYKVAKRGQDVALRCDPISGHVSLFWYQQALGQGPEFLTYFQNEAQLDKSGLPSDRFFAERPEGSVSTLKIQRTQQEDSAVYLCASSRNYGNQPQHFGDGTRLSIL.

In this sample, this clone turned up once. This chain connects TRBV28 to TRBJ1-3; D unresolved. Germline V lookup: CDR1 MDHEN, CDR2 SYDVKM. Trimming left V 3 bases short and J 3 bases short, with 15 bases between. The CDR3 has 16 amino acids. Written as DNA, the CDR3 is TGTGCCAGCAGTTTTCGTGGAAGGAGGTTTGGAAACACCATATATTTT. Translating gives CASSFRGRRFGNTIYF.

The chain is built from TRBV7-9 and TRBJ1-1, with no clear D. V gave up 1 base and J gave up 5 bases, with 8 bases separating them. CDR1 is SEHNR and CDR2 is FQNEAQ in the germline V gene (reference sequence). This CDR3 has 13 amino acids. CDR3 protein: CASSLERATEAFF. The CDR3 region has the DNA TGTGCCAGCAGCTTAGAGAGGGCTACTGAAGCTTTCTTT.

This chain connects TRBV4-2 to TRBJ2-7; D not resolved. The CDR3 is 13 amino acids. V lost 0 bases, J lost 4 bases, and 7 bases lay in between. The germline V gene has CDR1 LGHNA and CDR2 YNFKEQ. CDR3 amino acids: CASSQDPHYEQYF. CDR3 sequence (DNA): TGTGCCAGCAGCCAAGATCCCCATTACGAGCAGTACTTC.

The rearrangement joins TRBV28 to TRBJ2-5; the D gene is possibly TRBD2 (5 bases). Germline V gives CDR1 MDHEN, CDR2 SYDVKM. The V end was cut by 5 bases, the J end by 3 bases, with 13 bases between. The CDR3 length is 14 residues. CDR3 amino acids: CASSKPGVKETQYF. Here the CDR3 DNA reads TGTGCCAGCAGTAAACCCGGGGTTAAAGAGACCCAGTACTTC. Drawing the rest from reference TRBV28 and TRBJ2-5, the complete variable domain is DVKVTQSSRYLVKRTGEKVFLECVQDMDHENMFWYRQDPGLGLRLIYFSYDVKMKEKGDIPEGYSVSREKKERFSLILESASTNQTSMYLCASSKPGVKETQYFGPGTRLLVL.